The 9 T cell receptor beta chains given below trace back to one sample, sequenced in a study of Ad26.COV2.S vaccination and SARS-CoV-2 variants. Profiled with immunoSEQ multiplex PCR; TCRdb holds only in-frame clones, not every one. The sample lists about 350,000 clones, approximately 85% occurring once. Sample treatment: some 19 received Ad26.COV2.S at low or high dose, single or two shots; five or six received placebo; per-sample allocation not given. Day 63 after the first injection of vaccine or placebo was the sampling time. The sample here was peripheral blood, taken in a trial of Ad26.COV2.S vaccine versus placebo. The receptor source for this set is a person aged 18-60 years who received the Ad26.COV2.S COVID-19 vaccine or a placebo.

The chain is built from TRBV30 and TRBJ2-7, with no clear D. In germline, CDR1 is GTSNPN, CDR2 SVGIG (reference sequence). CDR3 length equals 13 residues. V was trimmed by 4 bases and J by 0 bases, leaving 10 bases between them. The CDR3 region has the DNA TGTGCCTGGAATTCCGGGTTCTCCTACGAGCAGTACTTC. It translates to CAWNSGFSYEQYF.

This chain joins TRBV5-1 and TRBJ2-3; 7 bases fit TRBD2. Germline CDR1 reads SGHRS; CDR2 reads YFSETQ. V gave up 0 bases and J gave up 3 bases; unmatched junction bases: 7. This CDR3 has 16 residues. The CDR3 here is CASSLAAAGATDTQYF. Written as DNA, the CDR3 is TGCGCCAGCAGCTTGGCCGCGGCGGGAGCGACAGATACGCAGTATTTT.

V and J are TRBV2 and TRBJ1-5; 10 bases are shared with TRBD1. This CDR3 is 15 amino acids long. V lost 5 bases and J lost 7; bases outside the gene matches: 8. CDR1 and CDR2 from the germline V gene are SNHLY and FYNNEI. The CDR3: CASSYRDRGGQPQHF. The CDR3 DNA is TGTGCCAGCAGTTACCGGGACAGGGGTGGGCAGCCCCAGCATTTT.

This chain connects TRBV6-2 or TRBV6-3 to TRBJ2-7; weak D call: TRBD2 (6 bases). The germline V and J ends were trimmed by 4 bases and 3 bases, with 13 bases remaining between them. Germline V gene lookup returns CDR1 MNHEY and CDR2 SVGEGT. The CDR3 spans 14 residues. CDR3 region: CASSSALAHYEQYF. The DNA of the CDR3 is TGTGCCAGCAGTTCGGCTCTAGCGCACTACGAGCAGTACTTC.

DNA of the CDR3: TGTGCCAGTAGTAGGCTGGAGCGGCAAGAGACCCAGTACTTC. Translating gives CASSRLERQETQYF. The V gene is TRBV19, the J gene TRBJ2-5; D is perhaps TRBD2 (5 bases). CDR3 size: 14 residues. Germline-derived CDR1 and CDR2 are LNHDA and SQIVND (reference sequence). V gave up 4 bases and J gave up 2 bases, with 11 bases separating them.

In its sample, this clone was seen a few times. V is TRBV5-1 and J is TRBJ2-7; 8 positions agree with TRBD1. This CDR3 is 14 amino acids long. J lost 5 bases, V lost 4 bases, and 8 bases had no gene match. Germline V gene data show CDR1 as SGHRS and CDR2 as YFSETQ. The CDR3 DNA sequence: TGCGCCAGCAGCCCGCCGACAGGGGTGGACGAGCAGTACTTC. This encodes CASSPPTGVDEQYF.

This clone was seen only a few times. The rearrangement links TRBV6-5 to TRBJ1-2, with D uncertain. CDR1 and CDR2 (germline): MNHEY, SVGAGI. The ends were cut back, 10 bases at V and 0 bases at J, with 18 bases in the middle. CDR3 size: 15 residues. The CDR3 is CATRTAIATNYGYTF. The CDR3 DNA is TGTGCCACCCGGACGGCTATAGCTACTAACTATGGCTACACCTTC.

CDR3: CASSLWLAGRTDTQYF. DNA of the CDR3: TGTGCCAGCAGTTTATGGCTAGCGGGACGCACAGATACGCAGTATTTT. The V call is TRBV28, the J call TRBJ2-3; TRBD2 agrees at 9 bases. The junction had 2 bases not matched to a gene; V was cut back by 0 bases and J by 1 base. The CDR3 sequence is 16 residues long. The germline CDR1 and CDR2 sequences are MDHEN and SYDVKM.

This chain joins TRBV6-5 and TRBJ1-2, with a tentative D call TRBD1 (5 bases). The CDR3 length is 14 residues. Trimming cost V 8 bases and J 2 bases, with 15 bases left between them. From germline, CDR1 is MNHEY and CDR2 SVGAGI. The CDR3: CASRKRGSNYGYTF. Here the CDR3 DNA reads TGTGCCAGCCGAAAACGGGGCAGCAACTATGGCTACACCTTC.